The 28 T cell receptor beta chains listed next were all sequenced from one sample in a study of blood T cell repertoires in COVID-19. Sequencing was performed with immunoSEQ multiplex PCR; in TCRdb, only in-frame clones are kept and a portion is missing. The sample lists some 200,000 clones, around 90% occurring once. Source material: peripheral blood. The receptors were gathered from a man between 50 and 59 years old with acute or convalescent COVID-19.

The count of this clone is one. The chain recombines TRBV5-1 with TRBJ2-5, with 7 bases lining up with TRBD2. CDR1 SGHRS and CDR2 YFSETQ come from the germline V gene. CDR3 length: 15 residues. Germline trimming cut 4 bases from V and 0 bases from J; bases unmatched to any gene: 6. The CDR3 loop is CASSPGAGDQETQYF. As DNA, the CDR3 is TGCGCCAGCAGCCCGGGTGCGGGAGACCAAGAGACCCAGTACTTC. Supplemented by reference TRBV5-1 and TRBJ2-5, the full variable domain reads KAGVTQTPRYLIKTRGQQVTLSCSPISGHRSVSWYQQTPGQGLQFLFEYFSETQRNKGNFPGRFSGRQFSNSRSEMNVSTLELGDSALYLCASSPGAGDQETQYFGPGTRLLVL.

This chain uses TRBV7-9 with TRBJ1-4; unclear D gene. Between the trimmed V and J ends, which lost 2 bases and 5 bases, there was a span of 12 bases. This CDR3 spans 15 amino acids. Germline V gene data show CDR1 as SEHNR and CDR2 as FQNEAQ (reference sequence). The CDR3 nucleotides are TGTGCCAGCAGCTTACCGCGATACCAAAATGAAAAACTGTTTTTT. Residues: CASSLPRYQNEKLFF.

The chain couples TRBV7-9 to TRBJ1-2; TRBD1 is a possible D gene (5 bases). Germline V gives CDR1 SEHNR, CDR2 FQNEAQ (reference sequence). The CDR3 extends over 15 amino acids. The V gene lost 7 bases and the J gene lost 5 bases, with 20 bases spanning the gap. The CDR3 DNA follows: TGTGCCAGCACCCCAATAAATACGGGGGAGTATGGCTACACCTTC. Protein: CASTPINTGEYGYTF. Based on the CDR3 plus reference TRBV7-9 and TRBJ1-2, the full variable domain is DTGVSQNPRHKITKRGQNVTFRCDPISEHNRLYWYRQTLGQGPEFLTYFQNEAQLEKSRLLSDRFSAERPKGSFSTLEIQRTEQGDSAMYLCASTPINTGEYGYTFGSGTRLTVV.

V usage is TRBV18 and J usage is TRBJ2-7; 9 bases are shared with TRBD1. V lost 3 bases and J lost 4; bases outside the gene matches: 4. The CDR3 is 14 amino acids. Germline V gene lookup returns CDR1 KGHSH and CDR2 LQKENI. This chain's CDR3 is CASSPGQGPYEQYF. For the CDR3, the DNA is TGTGCCAGCTCACCGGGACAGGGACCTTACGAGCAGTACTTC.

CDR3 in DNA: TGTGCCAGCAGTCCCGGTCTCGGCTACACCTTC. Translated: CASSPGLGYTF. This chain joins TRBV28 and TRBJ1-2, with D unclear. Looked up from germline, CDR1 is MDHEN and CDR2 is SYDVKM. This CDR3 spans 11 amino acids. Deletions cut 5 bases from V and 8 bases from J, with 9 bases between.

V is TRBV6-2 or TRBV6-3 and J is TRBJ1-1, with D unresolved. Trimming pared 8 bases from V and 7 bases from J, leaving 17 bases between. The CDR3 extends over 13 amino acids. Per the germline V gene, CDR1 is MNHEY and CDR2 is SVGEGT. For the CDR3, the DNA is TGTGCCAGCGGCCTGGAGGGATACGGTGAAGCTTTCTTT. Its translation: CASGLEGYGEAFF.

The chain recombines TRBV12-3 or TRBV12-4 with TRBJ1-5, with D maybe TRBD1 (5 bases). The CDR3 has 13 residues. The V end was cut by 1 base, the J end by 7 bases, with 8 bases between. CDR3 sequence (DNA): TGTGCCAGCAGTTTAGGGGAGGGGCAGCCCCAGCATTTT. The encoded protein is CASSLGEGQPQHF.

The chain joins TRBV28 to TRBJ2-7, with 7 positions matching TRBD1. Germline V gene data show CDR1 as MDHEN and CDR2 as SYDVKM. V was clipped by 3 bases and J by 3 bases; unmatched bases: 14. This CDR3 has 17 residues. As DNA, the CDR3 is TGTGCCAGCAGTTTGGGCAGGGGGAATTTAATTATCTACGAGCAGTACTTC. Protein: CASSLGRGNLIIYEQYF.

The rearrangement uses TRBV18 and TRBJ1-5; 7 bases match TRBD1. V trimming: 6 bases; J trimming: 3 bases; junction bases outside the gene matches: 11. Germline values: CDR1 KGHSH, CDR2 LQKENI. This CDR3 has 16 residues. The CDR3 reads CASSGRQGTINQPQHF. CDR3 nucleotide sequence: TGTGCCAGCTCCGGCAGACAGGGAACTATCAATCAGCCCCAGCATTTT. Combining the CDR3 with reference TRBV18 and TRBJ1-5 gives the whole variable domain NAGVMQNPRHLVRRRGQEARLRCSPMKGHSHVYWYRQLPEEGLKFMVYLQKENIIDESGMPKERFSAEFPKEGPSILRIQQVVRGDSAAYFCASSGRQGTINQPQHFGDGTRLSIL.

V is TRBV5-8 and J is TRBJ1-5, with TRBD1 as a possible D gene (5 bases). Germline V gene sequence: CDR1 SGHTS, CDR2 YDEGEE. CDR3 length: 14 residues. The germline V and J ends were trimmed by 3 bases and 1 base, with 8 bases remaining between them. CDR3 DNA: TGTGCCAGCAGCTCGACAGTGAGCAATCAGCCCCAGCATTTT. Protein sequence: CASSSTVSNQPQHF.

The chain employs TRBV30 and TRBJ2-3; 7 bases align to TRBD2. The junction had 13 bases not matched to a gene; V was cut back by 4 bases and J by 6 bases. The CDR3 has 15 amino acids. From germline, CDR1 is GTSNPN and CDR2 SVGIG (reference sequence). CDR3 residues: CAWTMGRDPVDTQYF. DNA of the CDR3: TGTGCCTGGACCATGGGGAGGGACCCAGTTGATACGCAGTATTTT. Full variable domain (remainder filled in from reference TRBV30 and TRBJ2-3): SQTIHQWPATLVQPVGSPLSLECTVEGTSNPNLYWYRQAAGRGLQLLFYSVGIGQISSEVPQNLSASRPQDRQFILSSKKLLLSDSGFYLCAWTMGRDPVDTQYFGPGTRLTVL.

CDR3 sequence: CASTRQEPNNEQFF. The CDR3 DNA sequence: TGTGCCAGTACCAGACAGGAACCCAACAATGAGCAGTTCTTC. The rearrangement joins TRBV6-5 to TRBJ2-1, with D possibly matching TRBD1 (6 bases). Trimming took 9 bases from V and 5 from J, leaving 17 bases between them. CDR3 size: 14 residues. Germline V lookup: CDR1 MNHEY, CDR2 SVGAGI.

The chain combines TRBV27 with TRBJ2-7, with D maybe TRBD2 (5 bases). This CDR3 spans 12 amino acids. The germline V gene encodes CDR1 MNHEY and CDR2 SMNVEV (reference sequence). Trimming took off 4 bases at V and 3 bases at J, with 7 bases between the two ends. The CDR3: CASSYGGYEQYF. The DNA for the CDR3 is TGTGCCAGCAGTTATGGAGGCTACGAGCAGTACTTC.

The chain recombines TRBV6-6 with TRBJ1-6, with TRBD1 matching over 8 bases. After removal of 7 bases from V and 13 bases from J, the junction contained 6 bases not matched to a gene. The CDR3 sequence is 12 residues long. Germline assignment: CDR1 MNHNY and CDR2 SVGAGI (reference sequence). The CDR3 region is CASTTGDSPLHF. The CDR3 DNA follows: TGTGCCAGCACGACAGGGGACTCCCCCCTCCACTTT.

V is TRBV19 and J is TRBJ1-4; no reliable D call. This CDR3 is 14 amino acids long. Germline CDR1 and CDR2: LNHDA and SQIVND (reference sequence). With 6 bases removed from V and 4 bases from J, the gap between germline ends came to 12 bases. CDR3 DNA: TGTGCCAGTAGCACCGGGTCCTATAATGAAAAACTGTTTTTT. Residues: CASSTGSYNEKLFF.

The chain joins TRBV19 to TRBJ1-5; weak D call: TRBD1 (5 bases). Trimming removed 3 bases from V and 3 bases from J, with 12 bases in between. The CDR3 is 15 amino acids. The germline V gene has CDR1 LNHDA and CDR2 SQIVND (reference sequence). The CDR3 here is CASSMKGLLNQPQHF. The CDR3 nucleotides read TGTGCCAGTAGTATGAAGGGACTGCTCAATCAGCCCCAGCATTTT.

This chain uses TRBV28 with TRBJ1-1; 8 bases agree with TRBD1. This CDR3 comprises 12 residues. Looked up from germline, CDR1 is MDHEN and CDR2 is SYDVKM. V trimming: 6 bases; J trimming: 5 bases; junction bases outside the gene matches: 2. CDR3 region: CASRDRGTEAFF. The CDR3 bases are TGTGCCAGCAGAGACAGGGGAACTGAAGCTTTCTTT.

V gene TRBV9 combines with J gene TRBJ2-5, with D perhaps matching TRBD2 (6 bases). This CDR3 comprises 15 residues. Per germline, CDR1 SGDLS and CDR2 YYNGEE. Trimming took off 0 bases at V and 5 bases at J, with 14 bases between the two ends. This CDR3 is CASSVVGGPQETQYF. CDR3 coding DNA: TGTGCCAGCAGCGTAGTTGGAGGGCCTCAGGAGACCCAGTACTTC.

The DNA for the CDR3 is TGTGCCATCAGAGGACAGGGCAATCAGCCCCAGCATTTT. Translating gives CAIRGQGNQPQHF. This chain links TRBV10-3 with TRBJ1-5; 7 nucleotides align to TRBD1. The trim removed 6 bases at V and 2 bases at J, leaving 1 base unmatched. The CDR3 is made up of 13 amino acids. Germline assignment: CDR1 ENHRY and CDR2 SYGVKD.

The chain links TRBV5-1 to TRBJ2-3; 9 bases match TRBD1. Germline V lookup: CDR1 SGHRS, CDR2 YFSETQ. The V segment lost 2 bases and the J segment 1 base; nucleotides outside the gene matches: 2. The CDR3 is 15 residues long. This CDR3 reads CASSLQGAGTDTQYF. The CDR3 DNA follows: TGCGCCAGCAGCTTACAGGGGGCTGGCACAGATACGCAGTATTTT.

This chain links TRBV5-1 with TRBJ1-4; D is possibly TRBD1 (5 bases). Germline CDR1 SGHRS, CDR2 YFSETQ. Trimming left V 2 bases short and J 1 base short, with 9 bases between. There are 15 residues in the CDR3. CDR3: CASSFGGETNEKLFF. The CDR3, as DNA: TGCGCCAGCAGCTTTGGAGGGGAAACTAATGAAAAACTGTTTTTT.

This chain uses TRBV9 with TRBJ2-3; a possible D gene is TRBD2 (6 bases). CDR1 and CDR2 from the germline V gene are SGDLS and YYNGEE. The ends were cut back, 3 bases at V and 0 bases at J, with 14 bases in the middle. CDR3 size: 16 residues. For the CDR3, the DNA is TGTGCCAGCAGCGGGGGGAGGAGTGGGAGCACAGATACGCAGTATTTT. Protein product: CASSGGRSGSTDTQYF.

The genes are TRBV12-3 or TRBV12-4 and TRBJ1-5, with D tentatively TRBD1 (6 bases). The CDR3 totals 13 residues. The V gene lost 5 bases and the J gene lost 4 bases, with 9 bases spanning the gap. The CDR3 loop is CASSGQTNQPQHF. The CDR3 nucleotides are TGTGCCAGCAGTGGACAGACTAATCAGCCCCAGCATTTT.

The genes are TRBV2 and TRBJ1-5; 11 nucleotides align to TRBD1. Trimming at V came to 4 bases and at J to 2 bases, leaving 13 bases not matched to a gene. In germline, CDR1 is SNHLY, CDR2 FYNNEI. The CDR3 runs 19 residues. The CDR3 protein is CASSVVGTGGVLGNQPQHF. CDR3 sequence (DNA): TGTGCCAGCAGTGTAGTAGGGACAGGGGGAGTGTTGGGCAATCAGCCCCAGCATTTT.

The rearrangement uses TRBV7-9 and TRBJ2-3; the D gene is possibly TRBD1 (5 bases). Per germline, CDR1 SEHNR and CDR2 FQNEAQ (reference sequence). The CDR3 runs to 16 residues. Trimming removed 7 bases at V and 4 bases at J, with 21 bases between. The CDR3 loop reads CASNPLFATGSDTQYF. Written as DNA, the CDR3 is TGTGCCAGCAACCCCCTGTTCGCCACAGGTTCAGATACGCAGTATTTT.

CDR3 region: CASSWTGEDGYTF. As DNA, the CDR3 is TGTGCCAGCTCATGGACAGGGGAGGATGGCTACACCTTC. The genes are TRBV18 and TRBJ1-2; 9 nucleotides align to TRBD1. J was trimmed by 6 bases and V by 5 bases; bases with no gene match: 4. The V gene's germline CDR1 is KGHSH and CDR2 LQKENI. The CDR3 has 13 amino acids.

The chain is built from TRBV7-2 and TRBJ1-3; D may be TRBD1 (5 bases). Germline V CDR1 and CDR2: SGHTA, FQGNSA. This CDR3 spans 14 amino acids. Between the trimmed V and J ends, which lost 2 bases and 4 bases, there was a span of 9 bases. The CDR3 nucleotides read TGTGCCAGCAGCTTAATGGGGCAAGGAAACACCATATATTTT. Amino acids: CASSLMGQGNTIYF.

The gene calls are TRBV7-2 and TRBJ1-4, with D tentatively TRBD1 (6 bases). Germline V lookup: CDR1 SGHTA, CDR2 FQGNSA. The CDR3 length is 16 residues. Trimming took off 2 bases at V and 5 bases at J, with 15 bases between the two ends. The CDR3 region is CASSLPTDSRNEKLFF. The DNA of the CDR3 is TGTGCCAGCAGCTTACCGACGGACAGCCGAAATGAAAAACTGTTTTTT. The entire variable domain, with the rest obtained from reference TRBV7-2 and TRBJ1-4, is as follows: GAGVSQSPSNKVTEKGKDVELRCDPISGHTALYWYRQSLGQGLEFLIYFQGNSAPDKSGLPSDRFSAERTGGSVSTLTIQRTQQEDSAVYLCASSLPTDSRNEKLFFGSGTQLSVL.